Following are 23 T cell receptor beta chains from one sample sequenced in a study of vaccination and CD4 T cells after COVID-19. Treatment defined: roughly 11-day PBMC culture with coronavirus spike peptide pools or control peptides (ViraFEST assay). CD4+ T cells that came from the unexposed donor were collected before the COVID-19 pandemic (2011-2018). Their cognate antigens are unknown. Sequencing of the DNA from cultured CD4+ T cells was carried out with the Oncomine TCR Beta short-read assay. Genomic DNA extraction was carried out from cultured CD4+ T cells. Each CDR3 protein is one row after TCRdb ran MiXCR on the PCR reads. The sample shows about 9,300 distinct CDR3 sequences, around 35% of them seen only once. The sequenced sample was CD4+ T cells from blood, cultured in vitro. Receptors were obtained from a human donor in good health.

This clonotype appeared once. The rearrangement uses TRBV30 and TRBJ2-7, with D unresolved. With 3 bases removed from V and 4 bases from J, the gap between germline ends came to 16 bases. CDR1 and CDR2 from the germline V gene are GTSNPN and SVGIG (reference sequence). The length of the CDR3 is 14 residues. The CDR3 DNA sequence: TGTGCCTGGAGCCTAAATCAGAACCCGTACGAGCAGTACTTC. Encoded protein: CAWSLNQNPYEQYF.

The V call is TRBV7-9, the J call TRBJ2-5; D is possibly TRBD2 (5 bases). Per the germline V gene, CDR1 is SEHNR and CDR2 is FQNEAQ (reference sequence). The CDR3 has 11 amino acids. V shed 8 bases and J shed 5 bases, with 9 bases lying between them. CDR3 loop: CASARGETQYF. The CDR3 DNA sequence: TGTGCCAGCGCCAGAGGGGAGACCCAGTACTTC.

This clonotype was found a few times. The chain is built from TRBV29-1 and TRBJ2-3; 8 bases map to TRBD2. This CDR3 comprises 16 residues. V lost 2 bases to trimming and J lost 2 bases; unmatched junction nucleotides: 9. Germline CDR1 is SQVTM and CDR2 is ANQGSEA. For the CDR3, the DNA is TGCAGCGTTGAACGTGGGCGGGAGGCCGCCACAGATACGCAGTATTTT. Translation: CSVERGREAATDTQYF.

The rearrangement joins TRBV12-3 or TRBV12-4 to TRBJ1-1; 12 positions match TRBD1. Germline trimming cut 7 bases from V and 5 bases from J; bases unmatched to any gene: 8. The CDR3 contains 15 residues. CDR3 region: CASKPGQGASTEAFF. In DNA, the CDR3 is TGTGCCAGCAAACCGGGACAGGGGGCGTCTACTGAAGCTTTCTTT.

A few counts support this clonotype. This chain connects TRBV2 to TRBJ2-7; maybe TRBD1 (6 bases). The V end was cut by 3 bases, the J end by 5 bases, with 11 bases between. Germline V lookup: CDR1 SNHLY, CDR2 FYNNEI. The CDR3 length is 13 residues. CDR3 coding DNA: TGTGCCAGCAGTGACGGACAGTTTAACGAGCAGTACTTC. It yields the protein CASSDGQFNEQYF.

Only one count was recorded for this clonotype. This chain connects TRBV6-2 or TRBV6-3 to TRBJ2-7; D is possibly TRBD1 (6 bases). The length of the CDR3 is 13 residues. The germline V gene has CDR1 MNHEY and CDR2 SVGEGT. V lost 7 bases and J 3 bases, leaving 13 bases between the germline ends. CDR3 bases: TGTGCCAGCACCGACGCAGGGGTCTACGAGCAGTACTTC. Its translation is CASTDAGVYEQYF.

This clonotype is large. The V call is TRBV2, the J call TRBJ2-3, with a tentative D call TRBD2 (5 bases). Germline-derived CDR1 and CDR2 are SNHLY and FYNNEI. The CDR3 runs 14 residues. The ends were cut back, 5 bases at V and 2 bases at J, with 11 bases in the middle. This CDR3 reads CASSSNRDTDTQYF. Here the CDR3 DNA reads TGTGCCAGCAGTTCAAACCGGGACACAGATACGCAGTATTTT.

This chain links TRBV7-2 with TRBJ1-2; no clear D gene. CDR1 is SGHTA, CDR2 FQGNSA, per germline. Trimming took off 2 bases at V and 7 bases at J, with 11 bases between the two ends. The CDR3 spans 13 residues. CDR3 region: CASSLWALAGYTF. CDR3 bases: TGTGCCAGCAGCTTATGGGCCCTGGCTGGCTACACCTTC.

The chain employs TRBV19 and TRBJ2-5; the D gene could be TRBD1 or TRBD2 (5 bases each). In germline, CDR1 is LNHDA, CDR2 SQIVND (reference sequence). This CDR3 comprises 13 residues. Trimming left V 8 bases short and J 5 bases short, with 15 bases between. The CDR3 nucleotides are TGTGCCAGTGGGGGACGGGGCTGGGAGACCCAGTACTTC. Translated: CASGGRGWETQYF.

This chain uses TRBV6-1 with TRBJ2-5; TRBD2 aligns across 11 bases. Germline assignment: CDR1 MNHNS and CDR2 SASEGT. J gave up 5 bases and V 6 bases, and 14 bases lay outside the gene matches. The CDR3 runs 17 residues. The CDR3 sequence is CASRGRLAGRPRETQYF. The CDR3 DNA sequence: TGTGCCAGCAGGGGACGACTAGCGGGACGCCCCCGGGAGACCCAGTACTTC.

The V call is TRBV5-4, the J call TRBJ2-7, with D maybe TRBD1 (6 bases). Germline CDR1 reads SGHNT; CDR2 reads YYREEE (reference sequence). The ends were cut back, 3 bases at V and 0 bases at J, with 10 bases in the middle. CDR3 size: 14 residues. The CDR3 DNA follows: TGTGCCAGCAGCTACCAGGGGATCTCCTACGAGCAGTACTTC. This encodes CASSYQGISYEQYF.

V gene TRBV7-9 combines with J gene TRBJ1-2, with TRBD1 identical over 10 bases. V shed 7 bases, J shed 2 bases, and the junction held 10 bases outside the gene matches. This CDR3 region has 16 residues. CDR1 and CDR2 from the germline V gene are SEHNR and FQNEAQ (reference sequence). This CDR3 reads CASNFGTGALNYGYTF. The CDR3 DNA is TGTGCCAGCAACTTCGGGACAGGGGCATTAAACTATGGCTACACCTTC.

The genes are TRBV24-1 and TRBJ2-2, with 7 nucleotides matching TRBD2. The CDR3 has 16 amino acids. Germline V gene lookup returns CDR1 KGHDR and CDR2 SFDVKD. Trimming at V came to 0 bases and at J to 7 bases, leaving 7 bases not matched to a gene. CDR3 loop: CATSDLRGGAGGELFF. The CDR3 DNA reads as TGTGCCACCAGTGATTTGAGGGGAGGGGCCGGCGGGGAGCTGTTTTTT.

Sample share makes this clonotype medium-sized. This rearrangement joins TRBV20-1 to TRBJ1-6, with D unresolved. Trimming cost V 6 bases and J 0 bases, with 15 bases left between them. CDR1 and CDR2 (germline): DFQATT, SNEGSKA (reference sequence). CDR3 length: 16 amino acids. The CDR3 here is CSARKESNSYNSPLHF. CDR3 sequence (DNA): TGCAGTGCAAGAAAGGAGTCAAACTCCTATAATTCACCCCTCCACTTT.

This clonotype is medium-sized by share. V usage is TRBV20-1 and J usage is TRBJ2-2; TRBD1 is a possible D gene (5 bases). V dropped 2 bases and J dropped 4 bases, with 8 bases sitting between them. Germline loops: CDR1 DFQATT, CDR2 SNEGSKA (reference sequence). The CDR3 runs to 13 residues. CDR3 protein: CSARRGSTGELFF. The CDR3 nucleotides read TGCAGTGCTAGAAGGGGATCCACCGGGGAGCTGTTTTTT.

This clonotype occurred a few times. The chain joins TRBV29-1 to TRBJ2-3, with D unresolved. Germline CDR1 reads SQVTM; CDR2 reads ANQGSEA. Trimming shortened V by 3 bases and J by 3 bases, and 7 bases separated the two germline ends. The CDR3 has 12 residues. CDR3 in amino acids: CSVDVFTDTQYF. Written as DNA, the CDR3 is TGCAGCGTTGATGTATTTACAGATACGCAGTATTTT.

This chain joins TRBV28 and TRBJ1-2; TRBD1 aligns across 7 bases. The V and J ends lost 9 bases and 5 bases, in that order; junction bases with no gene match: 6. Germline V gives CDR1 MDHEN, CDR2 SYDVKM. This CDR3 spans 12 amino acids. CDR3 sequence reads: CASNRDRYGYTF. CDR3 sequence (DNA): TGTGCCAGTAACCGGGACAGATATGGCTACACCTTC.

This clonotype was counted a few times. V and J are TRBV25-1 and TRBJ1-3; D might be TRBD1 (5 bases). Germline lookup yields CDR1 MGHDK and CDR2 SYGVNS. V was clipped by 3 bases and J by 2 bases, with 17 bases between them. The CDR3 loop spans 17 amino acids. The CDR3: CASSEFGLTVTGNTIYF. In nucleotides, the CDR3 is TGTGCCAGCAGTGAGTTTGGATTGACAGTCACTGGAAACACCATATATTTT.

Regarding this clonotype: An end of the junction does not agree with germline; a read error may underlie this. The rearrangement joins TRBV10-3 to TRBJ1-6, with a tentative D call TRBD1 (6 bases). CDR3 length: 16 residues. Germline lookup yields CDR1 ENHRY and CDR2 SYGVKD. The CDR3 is CAISGTTTGINSPLHF. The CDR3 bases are TGTGCCATCAGTGGAACGACTACAGGGATTAATTCACCCCTTCACTTT.

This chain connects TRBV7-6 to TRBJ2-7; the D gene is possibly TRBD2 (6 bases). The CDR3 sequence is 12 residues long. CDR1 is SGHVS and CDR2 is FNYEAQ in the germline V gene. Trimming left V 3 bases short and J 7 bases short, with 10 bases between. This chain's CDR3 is CASSFIGSEQYF. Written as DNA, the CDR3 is TGTGCCAGCAGCTTTATCGGGAGTGAGCAGTACTTC.

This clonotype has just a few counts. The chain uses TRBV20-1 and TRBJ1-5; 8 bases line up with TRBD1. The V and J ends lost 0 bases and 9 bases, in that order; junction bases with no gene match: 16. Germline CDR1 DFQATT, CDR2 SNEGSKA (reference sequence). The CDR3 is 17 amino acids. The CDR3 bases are TGCAGTGCTAGAGACCGGGCCGGAGGACAGGGCGAACGGCCCCAGCATTTT. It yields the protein CSARDRAGGQGERPQHF.

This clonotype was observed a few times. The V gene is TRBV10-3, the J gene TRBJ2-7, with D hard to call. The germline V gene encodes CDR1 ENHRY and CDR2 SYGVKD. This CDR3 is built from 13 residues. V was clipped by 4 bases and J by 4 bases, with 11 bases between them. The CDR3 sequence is CAISVSPSYEQYF. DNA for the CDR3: TGTGCCATCAGTGTCTCCCCCTCGTACGAGCAGTACTTC.

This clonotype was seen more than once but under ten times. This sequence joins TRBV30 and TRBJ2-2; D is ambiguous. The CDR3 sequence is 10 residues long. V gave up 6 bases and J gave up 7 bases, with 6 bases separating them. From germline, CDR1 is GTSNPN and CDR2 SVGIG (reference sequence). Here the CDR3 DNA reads TGTGCCTGCGGAGACGGGGAGCTGTTTTTT. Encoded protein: CACGDGELFF.